The 10 T cell receptor beta chains below were found in one sample sequenced in a study of CD8+CD57+ T cells in acquired aplastic anemia (dated by TCRdb to 2016 to 2018). TCRdb names Illumina HiSeq 2000 as the instrument used. Genomic DNA served as template for TCR beta VDJ combination and CDR3 sequence profiling. TCRdb trimmed the raw reads at Q25, called clones with MiXCR and kept productive beta chains. Records with the same CDR3 protein are collapsed into one entry carrying the most frequent genes and DNA. This sample comprises 40,000 to 50,000 distinct CDR3 sequences, about 78% of them detected only once. The biggest ten clones account for under 40% of the sample. Sequencing was performed on sorted CD4+, CD8+, or CD8+CD57+ T cells (not recorded which) from PBMCs. Source of these receptors: a human donor in good health, serving as a control.

The chain has TRBV29-1 and TRBJ1-2; no clear D. CDR1 is SQVTM, CDR2 ANQGSEA, per germline. The CDR3 is 11 residues long. Trimming removed 4 bases at V and 4 bases at J, with 7 bases between. The CDR3 bases are TGCAGCGTTGTTAGGTCCTATGGCTACACCTTC. This sequence encodes CSVVRSYGYTF.

The chain is built from TRBV7-9 and TRBJ2-5, with D perhaps matching TRBD1 (6 bases). Trimming removed 6 bases at V and 4 bases at J, with 12 bases between. This CDR3 comprises 13 residues. The germline CDR1 and CDR2 sequences are SEHNR and FQNEAQ (reference sequence). The CDR3 protein is CASRGAGGETQYF. The CDR3 coding sequence is TGTGCCAGCAGGGGGGCCGGAGGAGAGACCCAGTACTTC.

Regarding this clonotype: A much larger clone sits a single nucleotide away, making a read error possible. Because the CDR3 is missing its conserved closing phenylalanine or tryptophan, this is likely a read error. The chain recombines TRBV19 with TRBJ1-2; the D is unclear. From germline, CDR1 is LNHDA and CDR2 SQIVND (reference sequence). Trimming removed 11 bases from V and 7 bases from J, with 11 bases in between. This CDR3 region has 10 residues. The CDR3 sequence: CAAKGAGYTI. The CDR3 nucleotides are TGTGCCGCGAAGGGTGCTGGCTACACCATC.

The chain couples TRBV7-9 to TRBJ2-1; D not resolved. V was cut by 1 base and J by 4 bases, with 2 bases left in between. The CDR3 sequence is 12 residues long. Germline V lookup: CDR1 SEHNR, CDR2 FQNEAQ (reference sequence). The CDR3 DNA is TGTGCCAGCAGCTTAGGGTACAATGAGCAGTTCTTC. Translated, it gives CASSLGYNEQFF.

This clonotype was seen a few times. V and J are TRBV7-9 and TRBJ1-1; possibly TRBD1 for D (5 bases). Between the trimmed V and J ends, which lost 5 bases and 0 bases, there was a span of 7 bases. CDR1 is SEHNR, CDR2 FQNEAQ, per germline (reference sequence). CDR3 length: 13 amino acids. The CDR3 DNA follows: TGTGCCAGCAGCGCGACAGTGAACACTGAAGCTTTCTTT. Protein product: CASSATVNTEAFF.

This sequence joins TRBV5-1 and TRBJ2-5; D remains unclear. Germline-derived CDR1 and CDR2 are SGHRS and YFSETQ. V was pared by 3 bases and J by 7 bases, with 7 bases between. The CDR3 is 11 amino acids. The CDR3 DNA sequence: TGCGCCAGCAGCTCGGAGTGGACCCAGTACTTC. Protein product: CASSSEWTQYF.

The gene calls are TRBV24-1 and TRBJ2-3; D is possibly TRBD1 (7 bases). The germline gives CDR1 KGHDR, CDR2 SFDVKD. Trimming removed 10 bases at V and 1 base at J, with 17 bases between. The CDR3 is 15 amino acids. The CDR3 loop is CATSLRGAGTDTQYF. The DNA of the CDR3 is TGTGCCACTAGCCTCAGGGGGGCGGGCACAGATACGCAGTATTTT.

The chain uses TRBV29-1 and TRBJ1-2, with D unresolved. The CDR3 runs 14 residues. Trimming pared 2 bases from V and 4 bases from J, leaving 14 bases between. Germline CDR1 reads SQVTM; CDR2 reads ANQGSEA. In nucleotides, the CDR3 is TGCAGCGTTGAACTGCAAGCAGATTTCTATGGCTACACCTTC. Its protein product is CSVELQADFYGYTF.

By frequency in the sample, this clonotype is medium-sized (0.01 to 0.1%). V gene TRBV10-2 combines with J gene TRBJ1-5; 8 bases map to TRBD1. The V gene's germline CDR1 is WSHSY and CDR2 SAAADI. This CDR3 has 16 residues. Germline trimming cut 3 bases from V and 3 bases from J; bases unmatched to any gene: 7. The CDR3 loop reads CASSDAQGVANQPQHF. CDR3 in DNA: TGCGCCAGCAGTGATGCACAGGGGGTGGCCAATCAGCCCCAGCATTTT.

The V gene is TRBV29-1, the J gene TRBJ2-1; D call uncertain. V lost 4 bases and J lost 0, with 13 bases in between. The CDR3 has 15 residues. Germline CDR1 and CDR2: SQVTM and ANQGSEA. CDR3 region: CSVARHVYSYNEQFF. CDR3 DNA sequence: TGCAGCGTTGCCCGCCATGTTTACTCCTACAATGAGCAGTTCTTC.